Reported below is one T cell receptor (beta chain). This specimen belongs to a study of PD-1 and CTLA-4 blockade in melanoma. Repertoires were generated with immunoSEQ multiplex PCR, while TCRdb's copy carries only in-frame clones and drops some. The sample holds 32,000 or so clones, around nine tenths seen once. Germline CDR1 reads SEHNR; CDR2 reads FQNEAQ (reference sequence). The CDR3 totals 12 residues. V gave up 5 bases and J gave up 5 bases, with 10 bases separating them. Specimen: CD8+ T cells from peripheral blood, collected before anti-PD-1 treatment. This receptor was identified in a human donor with melanoma. The rearrangement links TRBV7-9 to TRBJ2-7; D gene ambiguous. In nucleotides, the CDR3 is TGTGCCAGCAGCCCACCCCCCAACGAGCAGTACTTC. The encoded protein is CASSPPPNEQYF.